These 14 T cell receptor beta chains share one sample of origin, sequenced in a study of blood T cell repertoires in COVID-19. Only in-frame clones appear in the TCRdb table, and some are missing; sequencing was by immunoSEQ multiplex PCR. The sample has 250,000 or so clones, approximately 80% seen once. The sequencing sample was made of peripheral blood. The source of these receptors is a woman in her sixties or seventies with active or convalescent COVID-19.

The J gene is TRBJ1-2, the V gene TRBV10-3; 8 bases are a match to TRBD1. The CDR3 covers 13 residues. Germline lookup yields CDR1 ENHRY and CDR2 SYGVKD. The V segment lost 3 bases and the J segment 6 bases; nucleotides outside the gene matches: 3. CDR3 sequence (DNA): TGTGCCATCAGTGACGGACAGGGCGATGGCTACACCTTC. It is translated as CAISDGQGDGYTF.

This sequence joins TRBV5-1 and TRBJ2-7, with 10 positions matching TRBD1. V lost 5 bases to trimming and J lost 3 bases; unmatched junction nucleotides: 8. Germline V gene lookup returns CDR1 SGHRS and CDR2 YFSETQ. The CDR3 loop spans 15 amino acids. The CDR3 is CASSLTGTGDYEQYV. For the CDR3, the DNA is TGCGCCAGCAGTTTAACCGGGACAGGGGACTACGAGCAGTACGTC.

The genes are TRBV3-1 (or the pseudogene TRBV3-2) and TRBJ1-6, with a weak D call TRBD1 (6 bases). This CDR3 is built from 15 residues. V lost 1 base to trimming and J lost 10 bases, with 14 bases between them. Germline CDR1 reads LGHDT; CDR2 reads YNNKEL (reference sequence). This chain's CDR3 is CASSQAWAGESPLHF. CDR3 nucleotide sequence: TGTGCCAGCAGCCAAGCCTGGGCAGGGGAATCACCCCTCCACTTT.

The rearrangement joins TRBV5-6 to TRBJ2-1; 12 bases fit TRBD2. Trimming took 3 bases from V and 6 from J; bases not matched to a gene: 7. The CDR3 sequence is 16 residues long. Germline V CDR1 and CDR2: SGHDT, YYEEEE. Written as DNA, the CDR3 is TGTGCCAGCAGCTCTTTCGGACTAGCGGGGACCAATGAGCAGTTCTTC. As protein: CASSSFGLAGTNEQFF.

This clone has only a few counts. The chain uses TRBV19 and TRBJ2-7, with TRBD1 identical over 9 bases. From germline, CDR1 is LNHDA and CDR2 SQIVND (reference sequence). The CDR3 length is 15 residues. J lost 5 bases, V lost 4 bases, and 9 bases had no gene match. CDR3 loop: CASSTSGTGNDEQYF. The DNA for the CDR3 is TGTGCCAGTAGTACCTCCGGGACAGGGAACGACGAGCAGTACTTC.

This chain links TRBV2 with TRBJ2-2, with D perhaps matching TRBD2 (7 bases). The CDR3 totals 14 residues. Germline values: CDR1 SNHLY, CDR2 FYNNEI. With 4 bases removed from V and 5 bases from J, the gap between germline ends came to 11 bases. This CDR3 is CASSGGGRTGELFF. The CDR3 region has the DNA TGTGCCAGCAGTGGGGGGGGCCGGACCGGGGAGCTGTTTTTT.

The chain recombines TRBV27 with TRBJ2-1; D gene ambiguous. The CDR3 runs 15 residues. From germline, CDR1 is MNHEY and CDR2 SMNVEV (reference sequence). Trimming pared 8 bases from V and 10 bases from J, leaving 24 bases between. Here the CDR3 DNA reads TGTGCCAGCCAAACCCGACCCGCCCGGGTCCTCGAGCAGTTCTTC. Translated, it gives CASQTRPARVLEQFF.

This clone was recorded a few times. The chain links TRBV19 to TRBJ1-5; D is possibly TRBD1 (5 bases). This CDR3 spans 20 amino acids. Germline lookup yields CDR1 LNHDA and CDR2 SQIVND (reference sequence). Trimming removed 5 bases at V and 0 bases at J, with 26 bases between. CDR3 protein: CASSSRSGDSLKYSNQPQHF. Here the CDR3 DNA reads TGTGCCAGTAGTTCCCGGTCTGGGGACTCTTTGAAATATAGCAATCAGCCCCAGCATTTT.

This clone was seen a handful of times. The junction shows a germline mismatch at one end, possibly a read error. This chain uses TRBV6-6 with TRBJ1-2; TRBD1 aligns across 7 bases. Germline assignment: CDR1 MNHNY and CDR2 SVGAGI (reference sequence). CDR3 size: 12 residues. In DNA form, the CDR3 reads TGTGCCAGCACTTACAGGGGCTATGGCTACACCTTC. This gives the protein CASTYRGYGYTF.

CDR3 amino acids: CASSLDFYEQYV. The CDR3, as DNA: TGTGCCAGCAGCTTAGACTTCTACGAGCAGTACGTC. The chain combines TRBV7-9 with TRBJ2-7, with unresolved D. This CDR3 has 12 amino acids. Per the germline V gene, CDR1 is SEHNR and CDR2 is FQNEAQ (reference sequence). V lost 1 base to trimming and J lost 3 bases, with 4 bases between them.

The rearrangement links TRBV5-6 to TRBJ2-7, with 7 nucleotides matching TRBD1. V was clipped by 2 bases and J by 0 bases; unmatched bases: 11. The CDR3 is 17 amino acids. Germline lookup yields CDR1 SGHDT and CDR2 YYEEEE. CDR3 bases: TGTGCCAGCAGCTTCGCCCCGGGACAGAAAAGCTCCTACGAGCAGTACGTC. It codes for CASSFAPGQKSSYEQYV.

This clone appeared once. The V call is TRBV9, the J call TRBJ1-6; D call uncertain. The length of the CDR3 is 14 residues. Germline values: CDR1 SGDLS, CDR2 YYNGEE. Between the trimmed V and J ends, which lost 3 bases and 7 bases, there was a span of 11 bases. DNA of the CDR3: TGTGCCAGCAGCGGCCGGGTCGAAAATTCACCCCTCCACTTT. It yields the protein CASSGRVENSPLHF.

This chain connects TRBV5-1 to TRBJ2-1; TRBD2 agrees at 9 bases. The CDR3 runs to 15 residues. From germline, CDR1 is SGHRS and CDR2 YFSETQ. With V trimmed by 1 base and J by 6 bases, 5 bases remained unmatched. The CDR3 region has the DNA TGCGCCAGCAGCTTGACTAGCGGGCGACCCAATGAGCAGTTCTTC. This translates into CASSLTSGRPNEQFF.

J is TRBJ2-5 and V is TRBV7-2; 11 bases agree with TRBD2. This CDR3 has 16 amino acids. The junction had 9 bases not matched to a gene; V was cut back by 5 bases and J by 4 bases. In germline, CDR1 is SGHTA, CDR2 FQGNSA. CDR3 in amino acids: CASSNRLAGNGETQYF. In DNA, the CDR3 is TGTGCCAGCAGCAACCGACTAGCGGGGAATGGAGAGACCCAGTACTTC.